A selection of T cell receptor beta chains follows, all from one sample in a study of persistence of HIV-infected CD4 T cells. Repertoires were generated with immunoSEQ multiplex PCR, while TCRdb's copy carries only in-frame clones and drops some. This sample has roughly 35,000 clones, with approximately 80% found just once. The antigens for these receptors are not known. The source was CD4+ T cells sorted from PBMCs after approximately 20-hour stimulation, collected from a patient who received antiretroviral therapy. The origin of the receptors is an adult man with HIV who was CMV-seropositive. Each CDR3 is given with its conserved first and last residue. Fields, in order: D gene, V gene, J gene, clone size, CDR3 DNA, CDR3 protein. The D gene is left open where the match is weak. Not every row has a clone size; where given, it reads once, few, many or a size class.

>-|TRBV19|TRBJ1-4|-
TGTGCCAGTAGTAATCTGGTGGCGGCAGGGGCCGGGGAAAAACTGTTTTTT
CASSNLVAAGAGEKLFF
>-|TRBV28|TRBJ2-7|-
TGTGCCAGCACCCCCGACTCCCAAGTTTACGAGCAGTACTTC
CASTPDSQVYEQYF
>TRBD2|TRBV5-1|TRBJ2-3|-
TGCGCCAGCAGCGTCCTCCTAGCGGGGGCCACTATCGGGACAGATACGCAGTATTTT
CASSVLLAGATIGTDTQYF
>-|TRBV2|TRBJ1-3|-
TGTGCCAGCAGTGCCCCGTATACAAGAAATTCTGGAAACACCATATATTTT
CASSAPYTRNSGNTIYF
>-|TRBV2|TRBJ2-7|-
TGTGCCAGCAGGACCAGCTACGAGCAGTACTTC
CASRTSYEQYF
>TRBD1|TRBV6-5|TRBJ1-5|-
TGTGCCAGCCGGGGACAGGGGGAACAGCCCCAGCATTTT
CASRGQGEQPQHF
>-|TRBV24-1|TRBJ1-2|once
TGTGCCGTCGGACGGCGAGGTGATAGCTATGGCTACACCTTC
CAVGRRGDSYGYTF
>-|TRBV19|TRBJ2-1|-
TGTGCCAGTAGTATAGATACCCAGTGGAGCTCCTACAATGAGCAGTTCTTC
CASSIDTQWSSYNEQFF
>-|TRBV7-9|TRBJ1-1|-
TGTGCCAGCAGCTTAGATCCAGGACAGAACGTGGGTAGCACTGAAGCTTTCTTT
CASSLDPGQNVGSTEAFF
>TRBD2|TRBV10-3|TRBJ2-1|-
TGTGCCATCAGCGCGGGACTAGCGGGGGGGAGCTCCTACAATGAGCAGTTCTTC
CAISAGLAGGSSYNEQFF
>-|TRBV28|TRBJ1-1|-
TGTGCCAGCAGTCCTCCACGGCCCAGGGCTGAAGCTTTCTTT
CASSPPRPRAEAFF
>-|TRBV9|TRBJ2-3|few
TGTGCCAGCAGCGTACAGGGGTTCAGGACAGATACGCAGTATTTT
CASSVQGFRTDTQYF
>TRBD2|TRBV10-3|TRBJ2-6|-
TGTGCCATCAGTGCCCCAAATGGGGGGGCTGGGGCCAACGTCCTGACTTTC
CAISAPNGGAGANVLTF
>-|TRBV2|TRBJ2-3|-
TGTGCCAGCAGTTTAGCAGATACGCAGTATTTT
CASSLADTQYF
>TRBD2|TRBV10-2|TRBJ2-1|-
TGCGCCAGCAGTTACGGGGGGTACAATGAGCAGTTCTTC
CASSYGGYNEQFF
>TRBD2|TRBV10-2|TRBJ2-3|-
TGCGCCAGCATTTTAGCGGGGGGGCGCACAGATACGCAGTATTTT
CASILAGGRTDTQYF
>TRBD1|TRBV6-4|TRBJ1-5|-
TGTGCCAGCAGTGACCGGGACAGGGGGCACAATCAGCCCCAGCATTTT
CASSDRDRGHNQPQHF
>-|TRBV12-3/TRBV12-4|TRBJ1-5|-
TGTGCCAGCAGTGGGGGGTACCAGCCCCAGCATTTT
CASSGGYQPQHF
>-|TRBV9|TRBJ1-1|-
TGTGCCAGCAGCGTAGGACAGACTGAAGCTTTCTTT
CASSVGQTEAFF
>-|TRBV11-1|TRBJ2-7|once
TGTGCCAGCAGTGGTATCGGCGTCTACGAGCAGTACTTC
CASSGIGVYEQYF
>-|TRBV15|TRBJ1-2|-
TGTGCCACCAGCGGACAGCCGAGATATGGCTACACCTTC
CATSGQPRYGYTF
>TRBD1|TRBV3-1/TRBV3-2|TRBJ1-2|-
TGTGCCAGCAGCCGATCGTTGGACAGGGGATTCTACACCTTC
CASSRSLDRGFYTF
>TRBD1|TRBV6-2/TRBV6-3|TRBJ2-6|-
TGTGCCAGCAGTTGGACAGGCCTAAGAGGGGCCAACGTCCTGACTTTC
CASSWTGLRGANVLTF